This note documents a single T cell receptor (beta chain) sequence. This sample was taken from a study of blood T cell repertoires in COVID-19. Study-level background: The origin of the acute and convalescent COVID-19 samples was the United States, Italy and Spain. PBMCs, B-cell-depleted T cells, or T cells were the source of the cDNA or gDNA that made up the material.

This CDR3 spans 12 amino acids. CDR1 and CDR2 from the germline V gene are SGHTA and FQGNSA. V was pared by 1 base and J by 7 bases, with 7 bases between. Data came from immunoSEQ multiplex PCR; TCRdb stores just in-frame clones and leaves some out. The sample shows some 50,000 clones, roughly four fifths of them seen only once. The sample taken for sequencing was peripheral blood. The rearrangement joins TRBV7-2 to TRBJ1-2; D might be TRBD1 (6 bases). The receptor was isolated from a human donor in a cohort sampled during active COVID-19. DNA of the CDR3: TGTGCCAGCAGCTTAGGGGACACTGGCTACACCTTC. Translated, it gives CASSLGDTGYTF.